Listed below are T cell receptor beta chains from one sample, sequenced in a study of T cell responses to AZD1222 COVID-19 vaccine. Sequenced by immunoSEQ multiplex PCR; TCRdb stores in-frame clones only, minus some. The sample yields about 120,000 clones, around 93% seen once. The material sequenced was peripheral blood, taken 28 days after the second AZD1222 dose. The receptor set was obtained from an adult who received the AZD1222 COVID-19 vaccine. Both conserved end residues are part of each CDR3. Each record gives: CDR3 DNA, CDR3 protein, V gene, D gene, clone size, J gene. The D gene is left open where the match is weak. Expanded clones get a size class; other rows say once, few or many, or leave the size out.

TGTGCCAGCAGTTTAGAGCCAAAAGATTTATACAATGAGCAGTTCTTC,CASSLEPKDLYNEQFF,TRBV27,.,.,TRBJ2-1
TGTGCCAGCAGCTCGACCCACGGTGGAGGGATGAACACTGAAGCTTTCTTT,CASSSTHGGGMNTEAFF,TRBV11-2,.,.,TRBJ1-1
TGTGCCAGCTCAGCTAGCGAGGCAGATACGCAGTATTTT,CASSASEADTQYF,TRBV18,.,once,TRBJ2-3
TGTGCCAGCAGTGTTCGTCCGGGACAGACCTACAATGAGCAGTTCTTC,CASSVRPGQTYNEQFF,TRBV2,TRBD1,.,TRBJ2-1
TGTGCCAGTAGTGCTAGCGGGAGAAGTCGCGGGGAGCTGTTTTTT,CASSASGRSRGELFF,TRBV19,TRBD2,.,TRBJ2-2
TGTGCCAGCAGCTTCCAGGTTGGCTCCTACAATGAGCAGTTCTTC,CASSFQVGSYNEQFF,TRBV7-3,.,.,TRBJ2-1
TGTGCCATCAGTGAATGGGGGAGGGCCTACGAGCAGTACTTC,CAISEWGRAYEQYF,TRBV10-3,TRBD2,many,TRBJ2-7
TGTGCCAGCTCGGGGGGTTCGGACACCGGGGAGCTGTTTTTT,CASSGGSDTGELFF,TRBV27,TRBD2,.,TRBJ2-2
TGTGCCAGCAGCCCGAGAAAAGGGGGGAGGGACACTGAAGCTTTCTTT,CASSPRKGGRDTEAFF,TRBV7-6,.,.,TRBJ1-1
TGCACCAGCAGCCAAGATCTTGGGGCGCTGGGGGGGTGGACAGATACGCAGTATTTT,CTSSQDLGALGGWTDTQYF,TRBV1,.,.,TRBJ2-3
TGTGCCAGCAGCACCAGTAAACTAGCGGGGAACACCGGGGAGCTGTTTTTT,CASSTSKLAGNTGELFF,TRBV9,TRBD2,.,TRBJ2-2
TGTGCCAGCAGTTTAAGGGAGGATCAGCCCCAGCATTTT,CASSLREDQPQHF,TRBV27,.,.,TRBJ1-5
TGCGCCAGCAGTGTCACTCGGAACACTGAAGCTTTCTTT,CASSVTRNTEAFF,TRBV10-1,.,.,TRBJ1-1
TGTGCCAGCAGCTTAGCGGGCAACAGCGGGACCGACACAGATACGCAGTATTTT,CASSLAGNSGTDTDTQYF,TRBV7-8,TRBD2,.,TRBJ2-3
TGTGCCAGCAGCGAGGGAGGGGATGGAGTGGCGTGGGGCTACACCTTC,CASSEGGDGVAWGYTF,TRBV9,.,once,TRBJ1-2
TGTGCCAGCAGCCCGCAGGGTGGGACTAATGAAAAACTGTTTTTT,CASSPQGGTNEKLFF,TRBV13,.,.,TRBJ1-4
TGTGCCAGCAGTCCGCCCGAAGAGGGATATACGCAGTATTTT,CASSPPEEGYTQYF,TRBV6-5,.,.,TRBJ2-3
TGTGCCACCAGCAGAGCCTATGGGACAGGGGTTAGCGAGCAGTACTTC,CATSRAYGTGVSEQYF,TRBV15,TRBD1,.,TRBJ2-7
TGTGCCAGCAGCCTCCGGGACGTTAATCAGCCCCAGCATTTT,CASSLRDVNQPQHF,TRBV7-9,.,.,TRBJ1-5
TGTGCCAGCAGCCCCCGGCCGGGCTCCTACGAGCAGTACTTC,CASSPRPGSYEQYF,TRBV14,.,.,TRBJ2-7
TGTGCCAGCAGCTTAAGGTCTGGACTAGCGGTTAGCTCCTACAATGAGCAGTTCTTC,CASSLRSGLAVSSYNEQFF,TRBV7-9,TRBD2,once,TRBJ2-1
TGTGCCAGCAGCCACCCCTACGAGCAGTACTTC,CASSHPYEQYF,TRBV2,.,.,TRBJ2-7
TGCGCCAGCAGCAATGAGGGGGGGGGCTCCTCCTACGAGCAGTACTTC,CASSNEGGGSSYEQYF,TRBV5-1,.,.,TRBJ2-7
TGTGCCAGCAGTGAGTGGGAGGCCCCCCCCGAGCAGTACTTC,CASSEWEAPPEQYF,TRBV6-2/TRBV6-3,.,.,TRBJ2-7
TGTGCCAGCAGCCACACTAAGCTAGCGGGGGGTTGGGATACGCAGTATTTT,CASSHTKLAGGWDTQYF,TRBV5-4,TRBD2,.,TRBJ2-3
TGCAGTATTATGCGGGAGAGGGGCTCCTACGAGCAGTACTTC,CSIMRERGSYEQYF,TRBV29-1,TRBD2,.,TRBJ2-7
TGTGCCAGCAGTACAGGGACGGACCAGCCCCAGCATTTT,CASSTGTDQPQHF,TRBV7-9,.,.,TRBJ1-5
TGTGCCAGCAGCGTAGCTTCAGGGGGCGCCGGTACCGGGGAGCTGTTTTTT,CASSVASGGAGTGELFF,TRBV9,TRBD1,few,TRBJ2-2
TGTGCCAGCAGCCAAGGGGAGAGCTCCTACAATGAGCAGTTCTTC,CASSQGESSYNEQFF,TRBV5-6,.,.,TRBJ2-1
TGTGCCAGCAGCGGGCCAGGGAGACGAGGGGATTCACCCCTCCACTTT,CASSGPGRRGDSPLHF,TRBV11-3,.,.,TRBJ1-6
TGTGCCAGCAGCTTAGGACCGGGACAGTACAATGAGCAGTTCTTC,CASSLGPGQYNEQFF,TRBV7-2,TRBD1,.,TRBJ2-1
TGTGCCAGCCTTCGAGCAGGGGGCTCCTACAATGAGCAGTTCTTC,CASLRAGGSYNEQFF,TRBV27,TRBD1,.,TRBJ2-1
TGTGCCATCAGTGACCCCGACCAGAACGCTGGCTACACCTTC,CAISDPDQNAGYTF,TRBV10-3,.,.,TRBJ1-2
TGCAGCGTTCGACTAGCACCAAGCACAGATACGCAGTATTTT,CSVRLAPSTDTQYF,TRBV29-1,TRBD2,few,TRBJ2-3
TGCGCCAGCAGCCAAGACGTCCAGCGGGAGGCCCACAATGAGCAGTTCTTC,CASSQDVQREAHNEQFF,TRBV4-1,TRBD2,.,TRBJ2-1
TGTGCAAGTCGCTTCTTGCCGGACAGGGGGCTCACCGGGGAGCTGTTTTTT,CASRFLPDRGLTGELFF,TRBV12-2,.,.,TRBJ2-2
TGTGCCAGCAGTAAGGACTCTCCTTCTAACTATGGCTACACCTTC,CASSKDSPSNYGYTF,TRBV2,.,.,TRBJ1-2
TGTGCCAGCAGCCTAGGACGGAATAATTCACCCCTCCACTTT,CASSLGRNNSPLHF,TRBV13,.,.,TRBJ1-6
TGTGCTAGCAGCGCTGACAGGGACACTGAAGCTTTCTTT,CASSADRDTEAFF,TRBV7-7,TRBD1,.,TRBJ1-1
TGTGCCAGCTCACCGCTCGAGCAGCGGATCACAGATACGCAGTATTTT,CASSPLEQRITDTQYF,TRBV18,.,.,TRBJ2-3
TGCAGTGCTAGTGAACAATTAGGGACTGAAGCTTTCTTT,CSASEQLGTEAFF,TRBV20-1,.,few,TRBJ1-1